The entry below describes one T cell receptor beta chain. Its target is not known. Sequencing used immunoSEQ multiplex PCR; TCRdb keeps in-frame clones, though not all of them. This table has 2.3 million or so clones, more than 85% appearing once. Per the germline V gene, CDR1 is SGHTA and CDR2 is FQGTGA. The CDR3 length is 16 residues. With 3 bases removed from V and 6 bases from J, the gap between germline ends came to 18 bases. This sample was taken from a study of shared clonotypes between healthy human individuals. The study separated CD4+ cells into CD45RA+ naive and CD45RA-negative memory subsets. Study-wide results and caveats: Generation probabilities of non-shared clonotypes were lower (relative to those shared by all four donors).

Sequencing was performed on naive CD4+ T cells from PBMCs. Subset: CD45RA+ positively selected. This clonotype originated in a man between 18 and 29 years old in good health. Some clones in this sample may be carry-over from other donors' samples. This chain links TRBV7-3 with TRBJ2-1; the D gene could be TRBD1 or TRBD2 (6 bases each). CDR3: CASSFSLGGPPNEQFF. For the CDR3, the DNA is TGTGCCAGCAGCTTCTCCCTAGGGGGGCCCCCCAATGAGCAGTTCTTC.